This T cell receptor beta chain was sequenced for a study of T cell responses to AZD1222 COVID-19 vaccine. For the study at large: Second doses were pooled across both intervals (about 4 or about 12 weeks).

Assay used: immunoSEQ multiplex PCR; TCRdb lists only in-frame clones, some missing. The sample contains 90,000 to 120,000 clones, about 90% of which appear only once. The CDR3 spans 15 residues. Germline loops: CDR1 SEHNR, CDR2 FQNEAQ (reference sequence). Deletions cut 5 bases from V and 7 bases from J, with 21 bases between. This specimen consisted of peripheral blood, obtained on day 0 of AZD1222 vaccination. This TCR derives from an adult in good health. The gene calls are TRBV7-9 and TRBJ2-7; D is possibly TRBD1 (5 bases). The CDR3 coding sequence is TGTGCCAGCAGCCCCGGACATATTATACCGACGGAGCAGTACTTC. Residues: CASSPGHIIPTEQYF.